This paragraph reports one T cell receptor (beta chain). This record belongs to a study of blood T cell repertoires in COVID-19. TCRdb keeps only in-frame clones here, not all; method: immunoSEQ multiplex PCR. The data contain under 200,000 clones, approximately 88% of them singletons. Germline lookup yields CDR1 SGHTA and CDR2 FQGNSA. This CDR3 spans 14 amino acids. With 5 bases removed from V and 4 bases from J, the gap between germline ends came to 13 bases. Input material: peripheral blood. The V call is TRBV7-2, the J call TRBJ2-3; perhaps TRBD1 as D (5 bases). The receptor was derived from a man aged 18 to 29 with active or convalescent COVID-19. CDR3 in amino acids: CASSDHWGSDTQYF. The CDR3 region has the DNA TGTGCCAGCAGCGACCATTGGGGCTCAGATACGCAGTATTTT.